The present T cell receptor (beta chain) was sequenced within a study of T cells in Graves' hyperthyroidism and ophthalmopathy. Study-wide results and limits: Ophthalmopathy was told apart from stable hyperthyroidism by a 13 V-J model. The model predicted ophthalmopathy a median roughly 6.3 months before onset. Blood also contained most expanded thyroid clonotypes above 0.001.

The study based diagnoses on clinical symptoms, serum thyroxine and TRAb, thyroid ultrasound and orbital computed tomography. RNA transcripts were the template for amplifying TCR beta CDR3 regions. TCR CDR3 underwent first-round RT-PCR with the HTBI primer set. TCRdb re-called the multiplex PCR reads through MiXCR, storing one row per CDR3 protein. The data contain fewer than 650,000 distinct CDR3 sequences, approximately 15% of them singletons. On this clonotype: Its antigen is unknown.

V lost 8 bases to trimming and J lost 9 bases; unmatched junction nucleotides: 9. This CDR3 comprises 14 residues. This chain connects TRBV12-3 or TRBV12-4 to TRBJ2-3; the match to TRBD1 covers 12 bases. This TCR was sampled from a woman in her thirties or forties with Graves' ophthalmopathy. Sequencing used blood. The CDR3 protein is CASLPGQGASTQYF. The CDR3 DNA is TGTGCCAGCCTTCCGGGACAGGGGGCTTCAACGCAGTATTTT.